The 21 T cell receptor beta chains below were found in one sample sequenced in a study of patients and donors after allogeneic stem cell transplantation (dated by TCRdb to about 2020). Library preparation employed RT-PCR. The run used a NextSeq 550. TCRdb trimmed public reads at Q25 via fastp, called clones via MiXCR and kept in-frame beta chains. Rows merge per CDR3 protein into single entries with the most common DNA and genes. Counted in this sample were approximately 210,000 distinct CDR3 sequences; around two fifths of them appeared once. The top ten clones comprise about 33% of the sample. The sample consisted of blood, either unsorted or a sorted T cell fraction (not recorded which). The source of these receptors is a human donor who was either an allogeneic HSCT recipient or a stem cell or donor lymphocyte infusion donor (not recorded which). It is not recorded whose cells these are; they may come from a transplant donor.

This clonotype appeared a few times. The rearrangement links TRBV30 to TRBJ1-1; D gene uncertain. Germline V CDR1 and CDR2: GTSNPN, SVGIG (reference sequence). Trimming left V 6 bases short and J 4 bases short, with 12 bases between. This CDR3 comprises 12 residues. The CDR3 loop is CACICGGTEAFF. In DNA form, the CDR3 reads TGTGCCTGCATATGCGGTGGCACTGAAGCTTTCTTT.

The sample holds a few counts of this clonotype. This CDR3 is CASIDRGAYFRAFF. As DNA, the CDR3 is TGTGCCTCAATCGACAGAGGGGCATACTTTAGGGCTTTCTTT. The rearrangement links TRBV6-5 to TRBJ1-1; a weak D match, TRBD1 (5 bases). Germline CDR1 MNHEY, CDR2 SVGAGI. V was shortened by 11 bases and J by 11 bases, with 27 bases between the two germline ends. The CDR3 has 14 amino acids.

The chain couples TRBV10-3 to TRBJ2-5; D gene ambiguous. Germline CDR1 is ENHRY and CDR2 is SYGVKD. The CDR3 has 12 amino acids. V was cut by 0 bases and J by 6 bases, with 5 bases left in between. CDR3 in amino acids: CAISESLQTQYF. The CDR3 DNA sequence: TGTGCCATCAGTGAGTCGCTGCAGACCCAGTACTTC.

The chain is built from TRBV20-1 and TRBJ2-7; unclear D gene. The CDR3 runs to 10 residues. The germline V gene encodes CDR1 DFQATT and CDR2 SNEGSKA (reference sequence). Trimming shortened V by 6 bases and J by 2 bases, and 5 bases separated the two germline ends. The CDR3 coding sequence is TGCAGTGCCCAGGCCTACGAGCAGTACTTC. Its translation: CSAQAYEQYF.

This clonotype was counted only a few times. The chain has TRBV27 and TRBJ1-2; possible D gene TRBD1, 6 bases. Trimming shortened V by 6 bases and J by 4 bases, and 12 bases separated the two germline ends. The CDR3 has 13 amino acids. Looked up from germline, CDR1 is MNHEY and CDR2 is SMNVEV (reference sequence). The CDR3 reads CASRRDRLYGYTF. The DNA of the CDR3 is TGTGCCAGCAGGAGAGACAGGCTCTATGGCTACACCTTC.

The chain employs TRBV5-6 and TRBJ1-1; tentative D call: TRBD1 (5 bases). Germline values: CDR1 SGHDT, CDR2 YYEEEE. The V end was cut by 4 bases, the J end by 3 bases, with 13 bases between. CDR3 size: 14 residues. The CDR3 region has the DNA TGTGCCAGCAGCACCCGGGACCGATACACTGAAGCTTTCTTT. It is translated as CASSTRDRYTEAFF.

V and J are TRBV9 and TRBJ2-1, with TRBD2 matching 12 bases. Germline V gene data show CDR1 as SGDLS and CDR2 as YYNGEE. The V gene end was trimmed by 2 bases and the J gene end by 10 bases; junction bases not matched to a gene: 10. This CDR3 is built from 16 residues. The CDR3 region is CASSVRTSGALGEQFF. In nucleotides, the CDR3 is TGTGCCAGCAGCGTCCGGACTAGCGGGGCCCTTGGGGAGCAGTTCTTC.

This sequence joins TRBV5-1 and TRBJ2-7; 8 bases agree with TRBD1. V trimming: 0 bases; J trimming: 3 bases; junction bases outside the gene matches: 8. Germline CDR1 and CDR2: SGHRS and YFSETQ. CDR3 length equals 16 residues. The CDR3 DNA is TGCGCCAGCAGCTTGGGGGGACAGGACCCCATCTACGAGCAGTACTTC. It translates to CASSLGGQDPIYEQYF.

This clonotype appeared a few times. The CDR3 loop reads CASSLAGGRETQYF. CDR3 DNA: TGCGCCAGCAGCTTAGCGGGAGGACGAGAGACCCAGTACTTC. The J gene is TRBJ2-5, the V gene TRBV5-1; 9 nucleotides align to TRBD2. The CDR3 runs to 14 residues. Germline V gene lookup returns CDR1 SGHRS and CDR2 YFSETQ. J was trimmed by 4 bases and V by 2 bases; bases with no gene match: 3.

This CDR3 is CASSLTYEGYEQFF. The CDR3 nucleotides read TGTGCCAGCAGCTTAACGTACGAGGGCTATGAGCAGTTCTTC. This chain links TRBV7-3 with TRBJ2-1; D possibly corresponds to TRBD2 (5 bases). The CDR3 length is 14 residues. Germline V gives CDR1 SGHTA, CDR2 FQGTGA. V dropped 0 bases and J dropped 8 bases, with 11 bases sitting between them.

This clonotype was seen a few times. CDR3 nucleotide sequence: TGTGCCAGCAGCTTAATCTGGGACACAACAACTAATGAAAAACTGTTTTTT. Protein: CASSLIWDTTTNEKLFF. The V and J genes are TRBV7-2 and TRBJ1-4; possible D gene TRBD1, 6 bases. V was pared by 2 bases and J by 0 bases, with 13 bases between. The germline V gene encodes CDR1 SGHTA and CDR2 FQGNSA. The CDR3 totals 17 residues.

This clonotype was detected only a few times. The rearrangement joins TRBV27 to TRBJ1-1; TRBD1 is a possible D gene (6 bases). This CDR3 has 16 residues. CDR1 and CDR2 from the germline V gene are MNHEY and SMNVEV (reference sequence). V was trimmed by 6 bases and J by 1 base, leaving 18 bases between them. In DNA, the CDR3 is TGTGCCAGCAGATCCGAGGGGGGGAGGCAGAACACTGAAGCTTTCTTT. The encoded protein is CASRSEGGRQNTEAFF.

V gene TRBV12-3 or TRBV12-4 combines with J gene TRBJ2-1, with no clear D. The CDR3 runs to 13 residues. With 6 bases removed from V and 4 bases from J, the gap between germline ends came to 10 bases. The CDR3 DNA is TGTGCCAGCAGCTTTGACGGATACAATGAGCAGTTCTTC. Residues: CASSFDGYNEQFF.

The chain joins TRBV5-1 to TRBJ1-2, with D perhaps TRBD1 (6 bases). The CDR3 totals 15 residues. V was clipped by 6 bases and J by 2 bases, with 17 bases between them. Germline loops: CDR1 SGHRS, CDR2 YFSETQ. In DNA, the CDR3 is TGCGCCAGCACCCTTCTTACGACAGGAAACTATGGCTACACCTTC. Protein: CASTLLTTGNYGYTF.

This clonotype was seen more than once but under ten times. The V and J genes are TRBV5-1 and TRBJ2-5; 9 nucleotides agree with TRBD2. Germline-derived CDR1 and CDR2 are SGHRS and YFSETQ. V was pared by 3 bases and J by 3 bases, with 6 bases of the junction left unmatched. This CDR3 is 15 amino acids long. The CDR3: CASSSSSGKEETQYF. DNA for the CDR3: TGCGCCAGCAGCTCCTCTAGCGGGAAGGAAGAGACCCAGTACTTC.

V gene TRBV27 combines with J gene TRBJ2-1; TRBD2 matches 11 bases. The germline V gene has CDR1 MNHEY and CDR2 SMNVEV (reference sequence). V trimming: 2 bases; J trimming: 8 bases; junction bases outside the gene matches: 8. There are 16 residues in the CDR3. CDR3 nucleotide sequence: TGTGCCAGCAGTTTAGGCGATAGCGGGAGGGTAGATGAGCAGTTCTTC. This codes for CASSLGDSGRVDEQFF.

This clonotype came up once. The chain has TRBV5-1 and TRBJ2-7, with 7 bases that match TRBD1. From germline, CDR1 is SGHRS and CDR2 YFSETQ. The CDR3 totals 14 residues. V lost 1 base to trimming and J lost 3 bases; unmatched junction nucleotides: 4. Written as DNA, the CDR3 is TGCGCCAGCAGCTTGTTAGGGGGCGACTACGAGCAGTACTTC. Translated, it gives CASSLLGGDYEQYF.

This clonotype was observed a few times. V is TRBV9 and J is TRBJ1-5, with TRBD1 matching over 7 bases. From germline, CDR1 is SGDLS and CDR2 YYNGEE. This CDR3 is 14 amino acids long. V lost 3 bases to trimming and J lost 7 bases; unmatched junction nucleotides: 7. CDR3 sequence (DNA): TGTGCCAGCAGCGCCCTAGGGGGCCGGCAGCCCCAGCATTTT. Amino acid sequence: CASSALGGRQPQHF.

The gene calls are TRBV29-1 and TRBJ2-6, with D uncertain. Trimming took off 0 bases at V and 0 bases at J, with 6 bases between the two ends. The CDR3 sequence is 15 residues long. Germline CDR1 SQVTM, CDR2 ANQGSEA. CDR3 amino acids: CSVEDPSSGANVLTF. Here the CDR3 DNA reads TGCAGCGTTGAAGATCCGAGCTCTGGGGCCAACGTCCTGACTTTC.

This clonotype has just a few counts. The chain couples TRBV5-1 to TRBJ2-3; 8 bases match TRBD1. Germline V lookup: CDR1 SGHRS, CDR2 YFSETQ. This CDR3 is built from 14 residues. V shed 7 bases, J shed 2 bases, and the junction held 6 bases outside the gene matches. The CDR3 protein is CASSGQEYTDTQYF. The CDR3 DNA reads TGCGCCAGCTCGGGACAGGAATACACAGATACGCAGTATTTT. The full variable domain, in which reference TRBV5-1 and TRBJ2-3 provide the parts outside the CDR3, is KAGVTQTPRYLIKTRGQQVTLSCSPISGHRSVSWYQQTPGQGLQFLFEYFSETQRNKGNFPGRFSGRQFSNSRSEMNVSTLELGDSALYLCASSGQEYTDTQYFGPGTRLTVL.

The DNA of the CDR3 is TGTGCCAGCAGCTTAGACGGGCCTGGGTCACCCCTCCACTTT. Encoded protein: CASSLDGPGSPLHF. The chain employs TRBV7-2 and TRBJ1-6, with D hard to call. The CDR3 loop spans 14 amino acids. The V end lost 1 base, the J end lost 10 bases, and 11 bases lay between the germline ends. Looked up from germline, CDR1 is SGHTA and CDR2 is FQGNSA. Full variable domain (outside the CDR3, taken from reference TRBV7-2 and TRBJ1-6): GAGVSQSPSNKVTEKGKDVELRCDPISGHTALYWYRQSLGQGLEFLIYFQGNSAPDKSGLPSDRFSAERTGGSVSTLTIQRTQQEDSAVYLCASSLDGPGSPLHFGNGTRLTVT.